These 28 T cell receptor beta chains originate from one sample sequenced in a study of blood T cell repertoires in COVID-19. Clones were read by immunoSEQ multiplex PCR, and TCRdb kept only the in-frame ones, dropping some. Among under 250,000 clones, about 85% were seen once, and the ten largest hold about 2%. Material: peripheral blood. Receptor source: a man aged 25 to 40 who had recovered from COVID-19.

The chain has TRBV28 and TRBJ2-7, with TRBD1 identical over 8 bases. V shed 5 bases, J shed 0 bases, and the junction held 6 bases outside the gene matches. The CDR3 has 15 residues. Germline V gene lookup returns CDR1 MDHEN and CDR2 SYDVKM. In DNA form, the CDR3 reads TGTGCCAGCAGTAAGGACAGGGAAAGCTCCTACGAGCAGTACGTC. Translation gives CASSKDRESSYEQYV.

The CDR3 DNA is TGTGCCAGCAGCACCTTAGCGGGGGAGTACCAAGAGACCCAGTACTTC. Translation: CASSTLAGEYQETQYF. The chain employs TRBV7-6 and TRBJ2-5; 9 positions match TRBD2. The V and J ends lost 5 bases and 0 bases, in that order; junction bases with no gene match: 7. Germline loops: CDR1 SGHVS, CDR2 FNYEAQ. The CDR3 contains 16 residues.

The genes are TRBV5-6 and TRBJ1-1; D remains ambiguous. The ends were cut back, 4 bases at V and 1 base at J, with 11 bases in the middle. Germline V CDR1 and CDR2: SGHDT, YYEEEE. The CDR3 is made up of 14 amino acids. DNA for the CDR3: TGTGCCAGCAGCCTGACAAGTCAGAACACTGAAGCTTTCTTT. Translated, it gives CASSLTSQNTEAFF.

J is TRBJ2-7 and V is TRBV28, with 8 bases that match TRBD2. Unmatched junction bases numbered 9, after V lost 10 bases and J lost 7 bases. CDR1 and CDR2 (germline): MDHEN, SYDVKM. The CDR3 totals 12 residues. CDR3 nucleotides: TGTGCCACCCGCGGGGGGTCTAGGGAGCAGTACGTC. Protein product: CATRGGSREQYV.

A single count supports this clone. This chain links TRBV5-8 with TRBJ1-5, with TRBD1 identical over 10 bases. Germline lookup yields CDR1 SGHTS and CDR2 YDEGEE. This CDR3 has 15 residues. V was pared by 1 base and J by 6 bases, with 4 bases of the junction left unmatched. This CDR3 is CASSLTGTGVQPQHF. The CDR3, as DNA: TGTGCCAGCAGCTTGACCGGGACAGGGGTTCAGCCCCAGCATTTT.

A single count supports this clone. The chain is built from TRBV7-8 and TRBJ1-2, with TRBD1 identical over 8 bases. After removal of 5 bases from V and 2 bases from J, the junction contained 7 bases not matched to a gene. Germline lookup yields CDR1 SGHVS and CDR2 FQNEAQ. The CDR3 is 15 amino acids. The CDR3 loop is CASSARQGPNYGYTF. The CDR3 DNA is TGTGCCAGCAGCGCAAGACAGGGGCCGAACTATGGCTACACCTTC. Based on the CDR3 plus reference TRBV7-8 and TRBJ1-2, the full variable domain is GAGVSQSPRYKVAKRGQDVALRCDPISGHVSLFWYQQALGQGPEFLTYFQNEAQLDKSGLPSDRFFAERPEGSVSTLKIQRTQQEDSAVYLCASSARQGPNYGYTFGSGTRLTVV.

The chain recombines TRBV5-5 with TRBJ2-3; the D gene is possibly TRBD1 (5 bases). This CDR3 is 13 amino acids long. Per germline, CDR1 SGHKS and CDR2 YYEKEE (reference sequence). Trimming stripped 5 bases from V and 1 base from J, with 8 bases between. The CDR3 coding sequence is TGTGCCAGCAGGGGGCTCCGCACAGATACGCAGTATTTT. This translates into CASRGLRTDTQYF.

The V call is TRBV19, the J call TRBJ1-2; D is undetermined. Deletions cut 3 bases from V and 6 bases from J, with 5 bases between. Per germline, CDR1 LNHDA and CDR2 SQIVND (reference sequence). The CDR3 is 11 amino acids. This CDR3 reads CASSIFDGYTF. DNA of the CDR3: TGTGCCAGTAGTATTTTCGATGGCTACACCTTC.

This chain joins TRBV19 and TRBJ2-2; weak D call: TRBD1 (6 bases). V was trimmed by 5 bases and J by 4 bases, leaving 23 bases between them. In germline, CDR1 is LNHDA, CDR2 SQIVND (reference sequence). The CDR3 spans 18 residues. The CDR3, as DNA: TGTGCCAGTAGTCGCACCTTGATTGGCTCAGGGGCCACCGGGGAGCTGTTTTTT. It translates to CASSRTLIGSGATGELFF. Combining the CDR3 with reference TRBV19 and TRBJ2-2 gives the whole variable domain DGGITQSPKYLFRKEGQNVTLSCEQNLNHDAMYWYRQDPGQGLRLIYYSQIVNDFQKGDIAEGYSVSREKKESFPLTVTSAQKNPTAFYLCASSRTLIGSGATGELFFGEGSRLTVL.

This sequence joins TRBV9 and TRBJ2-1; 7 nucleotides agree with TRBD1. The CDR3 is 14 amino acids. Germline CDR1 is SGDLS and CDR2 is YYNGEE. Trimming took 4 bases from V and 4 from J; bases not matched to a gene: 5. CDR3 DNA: TGTGCCAGCAGCCGGGACAGAGAATACAATGAGCAGTTCTTC. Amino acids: CASSRDREYNEQFF.

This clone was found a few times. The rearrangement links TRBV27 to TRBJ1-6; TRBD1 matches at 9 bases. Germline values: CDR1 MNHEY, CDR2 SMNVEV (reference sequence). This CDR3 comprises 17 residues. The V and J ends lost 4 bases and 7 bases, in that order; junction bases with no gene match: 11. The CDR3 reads CASSWGTGPSPNSPLHF. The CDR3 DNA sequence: TGTGCCAGCAGTTGGGGGACAGGGCCCTCCCCCAATTCACCCCTCCACTTT.

This CDR3 reads CASRAGTGVVDEQFF. The CDR3 nucleotides read TGTGCCAGCAGGGCCGGGACAGGAGTAGTCGATGAGCAGTTCTTC. This chain connects TRBV28 to TRBJ2-1; 8 bases map to TRBD1. V shed 6 bases, J shed 8 bases, and the junction held 12 bases outside the gene matches. The CDR3 has 15 residues. Germline V gene sequence: CDR1 MDHEN, CDR2 SYDVKM.

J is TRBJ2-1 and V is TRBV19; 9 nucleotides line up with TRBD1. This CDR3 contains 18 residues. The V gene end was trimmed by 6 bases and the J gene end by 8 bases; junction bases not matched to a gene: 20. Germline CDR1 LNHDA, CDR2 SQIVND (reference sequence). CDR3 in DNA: TGTGCCAGTAGCCGACTGAAACCCCACTCGGACAGGGGCTATGAGCAGTTCTTC. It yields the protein CASSRLKPHSDRGYEQFF.

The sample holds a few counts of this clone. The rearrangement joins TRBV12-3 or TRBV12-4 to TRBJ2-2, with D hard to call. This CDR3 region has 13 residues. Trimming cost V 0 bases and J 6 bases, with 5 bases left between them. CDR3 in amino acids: CASSLAGAGELFF. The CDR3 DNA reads TGTGCCAGCAGTTTAGCAGGAGCCGGGGAGCTGTTTTTT.

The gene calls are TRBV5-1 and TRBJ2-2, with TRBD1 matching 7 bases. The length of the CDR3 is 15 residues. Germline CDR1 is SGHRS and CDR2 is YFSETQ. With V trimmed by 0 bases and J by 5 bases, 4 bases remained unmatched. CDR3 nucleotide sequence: TGCGCCAGCAGCTTGGTTTACAGGGGAACCGGGGAGCTGTTTTTT. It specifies CASSLVYRGTGELFF.

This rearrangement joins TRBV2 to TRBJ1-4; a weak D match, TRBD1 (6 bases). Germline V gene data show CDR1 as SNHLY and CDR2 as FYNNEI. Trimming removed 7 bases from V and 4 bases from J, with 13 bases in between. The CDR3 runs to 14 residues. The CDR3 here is CASTGGAGNEKLFF. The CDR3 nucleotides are TGTGCCAGCACCGGGGGGGCTGGTAATGAAAAACTGTTTTTT.

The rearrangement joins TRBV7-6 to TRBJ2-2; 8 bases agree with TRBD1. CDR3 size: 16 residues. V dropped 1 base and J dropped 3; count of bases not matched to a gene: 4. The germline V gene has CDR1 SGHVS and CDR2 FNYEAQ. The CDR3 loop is CASSLGQGQYTGELFF. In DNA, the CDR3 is TGTGCCAGCAGCTTAGGACAGGGGCAATACACCGGGGAGCTGTTTTTT.

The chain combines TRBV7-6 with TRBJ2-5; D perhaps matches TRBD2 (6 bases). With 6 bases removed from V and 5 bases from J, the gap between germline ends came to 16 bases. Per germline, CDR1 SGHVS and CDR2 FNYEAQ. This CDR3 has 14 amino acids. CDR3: CASRRTVAEETQYF. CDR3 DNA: TGTGCCAGCAGACGGACCGTAGCGGAGGAGACCCAGTACTTC.

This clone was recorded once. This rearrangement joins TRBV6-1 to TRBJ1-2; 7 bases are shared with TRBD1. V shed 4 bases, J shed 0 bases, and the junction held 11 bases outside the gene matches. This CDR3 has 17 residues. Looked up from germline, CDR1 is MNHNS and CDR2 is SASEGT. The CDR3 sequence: CASSGRDREGANYGYTF. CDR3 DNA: TGTGCCAGCAGTGGTAGGGACAGAGAAGGAGCTAACTATGGCTACACCTTC.

This chain's CDR3 is CASSPYAGSADTQYF. The CDR3 DNA reads as TGTGCCAGCTCACCATACGCAGGGTCGGCAGATACGCAGTATTTT. The rearrangement uses TRBV18 and TRBJ2-3, with TRBD1 as a possible D gene (5 bases). The CDR3 runs 15 residues. Trimming left V 2 bases short and J 4 bases short, with 13 bases between. CDR1 is KGHSH and CDR2 is LQKENI in the germline V gene.

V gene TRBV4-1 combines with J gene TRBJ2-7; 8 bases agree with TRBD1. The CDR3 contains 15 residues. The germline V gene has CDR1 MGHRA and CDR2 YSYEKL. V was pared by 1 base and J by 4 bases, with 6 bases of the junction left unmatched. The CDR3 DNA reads TGCGCCAGCAGCCAAGTGGGGACAGGCCTTTACGAGCAGTACTTC. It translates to CASSQVGTGLYEQYF.

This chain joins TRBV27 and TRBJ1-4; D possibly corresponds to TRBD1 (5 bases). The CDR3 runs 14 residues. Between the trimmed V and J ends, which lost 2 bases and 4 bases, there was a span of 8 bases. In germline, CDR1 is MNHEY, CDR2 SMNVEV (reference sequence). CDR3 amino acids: CASSLQGINEKLFF. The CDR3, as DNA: TGTGCCAGCAGTTTACAGGGAATTAATGAAAAACTGTTTTTT. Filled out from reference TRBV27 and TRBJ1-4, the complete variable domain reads EAQVTQNPRYLITVTGKKLTVTCSQNMNHEYMSWYRQDPGLGLRQIYYSMNVEVTDKGDVPEGYKVSRKEKRNFPLILESPSPNQTSLYFCASSLQGINEKLFFGSGTQLSVL.

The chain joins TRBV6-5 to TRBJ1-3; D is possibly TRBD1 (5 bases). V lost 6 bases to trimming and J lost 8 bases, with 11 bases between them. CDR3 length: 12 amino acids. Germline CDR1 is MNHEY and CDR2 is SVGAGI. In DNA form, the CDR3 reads TGTGCCAGCAGACGGGGGAGGGACACCATATATTTT. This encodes CASRRGRDTIYF.

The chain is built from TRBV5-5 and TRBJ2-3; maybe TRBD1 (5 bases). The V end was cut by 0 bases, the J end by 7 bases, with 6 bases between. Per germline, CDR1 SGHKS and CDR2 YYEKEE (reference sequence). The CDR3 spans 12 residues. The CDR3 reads CASSLAGNTQYF. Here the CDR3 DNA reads TGTGCCAGCAGCTTGGCAGGGAATACGCAGTATTTT.

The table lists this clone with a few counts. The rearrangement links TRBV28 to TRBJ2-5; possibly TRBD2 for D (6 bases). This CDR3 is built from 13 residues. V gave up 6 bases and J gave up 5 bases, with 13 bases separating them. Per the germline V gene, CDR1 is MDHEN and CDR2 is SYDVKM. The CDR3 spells CASRPAGQETQYF. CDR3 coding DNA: TGTGCCAGCAGGCCGGCGGGGCAGGAGACCCAGTACTTC. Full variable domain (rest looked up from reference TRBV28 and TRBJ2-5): DVKVTQSSRYLVKRTGEKVFLECVQDMDHENMFWYRQDPGLGLRLIYFSYDVKMKEKGDIPEGYSVSREKKERFSLILESASTNQTSMYLCASRPAGQETQYFGPGTRLLVL.

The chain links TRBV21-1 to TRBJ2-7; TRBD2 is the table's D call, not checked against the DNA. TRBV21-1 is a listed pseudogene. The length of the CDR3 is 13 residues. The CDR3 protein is CASNLSKMREQYV. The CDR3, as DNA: TGTGCCAGCAACTTGTCAAAGATGAGAGAGCAGTACGTC.

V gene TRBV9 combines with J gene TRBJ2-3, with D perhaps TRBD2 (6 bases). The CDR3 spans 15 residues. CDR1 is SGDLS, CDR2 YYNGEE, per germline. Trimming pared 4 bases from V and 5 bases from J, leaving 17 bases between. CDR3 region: CASSPSPKAGDTQYF. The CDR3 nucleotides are TGTGCCAGCAGCCCCAGCCCGAAAGCGGGAGATACGCAGTATTTT.

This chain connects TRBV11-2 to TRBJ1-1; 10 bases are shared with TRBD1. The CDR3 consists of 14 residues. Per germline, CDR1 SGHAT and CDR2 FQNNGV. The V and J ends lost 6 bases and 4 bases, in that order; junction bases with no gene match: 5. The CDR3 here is CASRTGGGSTEAFF. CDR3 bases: TGTGCCAGCAGGACAGGGGGCGGTAGCACTGAAGCTTTCTTT.